This TCR beta chain was observed in a study of cytomegalovirus exposure and HLA in healthy donors. Study findings and constraints: A missense variant in DCLRE1C was later tied to TCR beta V- and J-gene trimming. TRBV6-2, TRBV6-3 and other indistinguishable V segments were excluded. CMV antigen specificity of a few CMV-associated chains was confirmed in vitro.

In regard to this clone: Its specificity is unknown.

In nominal health when sampled, donors likely had unrecorded immune exposures nonetheless. Amplification used 60 Vbeta primers and 13 Jbeta primers. The data were produced by immunoSEQ multiplex PCR, yet TCRdb's version contains in-frame clones alone and is incomplete. The profile shows 110,000 to 150,000 clones, 65% to 80% of them singletons. The germline V gene has CDR1 SGHRS and CDR2 YFSETQ. The CDR3 is made up of 15 amino acids. V shed 4 bases and J 3 bases; nucleotides not matched to a gene: 6. The chain couples TRBV5-1 to TRBJ2-1; 8 bases agree with TRBD2. The sample consisted of PBMCs. The receptor was derived from a male donor in good health and CMV-seronegative. This CDR3 is CASSVSGEDYNEQFF. The CDR3 region has the DNA TGCGCCAGCAGCGTTAGCGGGGAGGACTACAATGAGCAGTTCTTC. The full variable domain, with the rest looked up from reference TRBV5-1 and TRBJ2-1, is KAGVTQTPRYLIKTRGQQVTLSCSPISGHRSVSWYQQTPGQGLQFLFEYFSETQRNKGNFPGRFSGRQFSNSRSEMNVSTLELGDSALYLCASSVSGEDYNEQFFGPGTRLTVL.